Listed below are T cell receptor beta chains from one sample, sequenced in a study of blood T cell repertoires in COVID-19. Here immunoSEQ multiplex PCR was the method, and the copy in TCRdb shows in-frame clones only, minus some. The repertoire has about 300,000 clones, about 89% of them found once; the top ten carry approximately 4.6%. Material for sequencing was peripheral blood. Every receptor here comes from a man aged 35-49 years with acute or convalescent COVID-19. CDR3s include the opening cysteine and the closing phenylalanine or tryptophan. The D gene is left open where the match is weak. Clone size is shown for a subset of rows, as once, few, many or a class of expanded clone.

V	J	size	D	DNA	CDR3
TRBV2	TRBJ1-4	.	TRBD1	TGTGCCAGCAAGATTGGTAGAGGGGGCACGGATGAAAAACTGTTTTTT	CASKIGRGGTDEKLFF
TRBV6-5	TRBJ2-1	.	.	TGTGCCAGCAGTCTTGCGGAGCTCCCATACAATGAGCAGTTCTTC	CASSLAELPYNEQFF
TRBV2	TRBJ1-5	few	.	TGTGCCAGCAGTGAGGTCCGGGAACAGCCCCAGCATTTT	CASSEVREQPQHF
TRBV27	TRBJ2-3	.	TRBD2	TGTGCCAGCAGTTTCTCCCCCTATATAGCGGGGATGCGCACAGATACGCAGTATTTT	CASSFSPYIAGMRTDTQYF
TRBV6-5	TRBJ2-5	.	.	TGTGCCAGCAGTTACTCAGAGGGTTGGGAGACCCAGTACTTC	CASSYSEGWETQYF
TRBV4-1	TRBJ2-1	.	.	TGCGCCAGCAGCCGGCGAACTAACGCTAACAATGAGCAGTTCTTC	CASSRRTNANNEQFF
TRBV6-1	TRBJ1-2	.	.	TGTGCCAGCAGTGACAGATCTAACTATGGCTACACCTTC	CASSDRSNYGYTF
TRBV4-1	TRBJ1-6	.	TRBD1	TGCGCCACTACCTTAGGGGGCAGTTCACCCCTCCACTTT	CATTLGGSSPLHF
TRBV9	TRBJ1-6	.	.	TGTGCCAGCAGCGTACTCCCTAGCGATTCACCCCTCCACTTT	CASSVLPSDSPLHF
TRBV24-1	TRBJ1-1	once	.	TGTGCCACCGGTGATACAAGGGGGACTGAAGCTTTCTTT	CATGDTRGTEAFF
TRBV7-2	TRBJ1-2	once	.	TGTGCCAGCAGCTTAGGGGGAGGCGGAGCTAACTATGGCTACACCTTC	CASSLGGGGANYGYTF
TRBV29-1	TRBJ1-1	.	.	TGCAGCATATGGCACCTTGTCAACACTGAAGCTTTCTTT	CSIWHLVNTEAFF
TRBV21-1	TRBJ1-3	.	.	TGTGCCAGCAGCAATGAGCGGAGCTCTGGAAACACCATATATTTT	CASSNERSSGNTIYF
TRBV19	TRBJ1-5	.	.	TGTGCCAGTAGTCCTCTACCGGGGTTCAATCAGCCCCAGCATTTT	CASSPLPGFNQPQHF
TRBV4-2	TRBJ1-1	.	.	TGTGCCAGCAGCCAAGACTGGACCGTACAACCAGGGGCTTTCTTT	CASSQDWTVQPGAFF
TRBV19	TRBJ2-7	.	.	TGTGCCAGTAGTATGGGCCAGGTGAGCTCCTACGAGCAGTACTTC	CASSMGQVSSYEQYF
TRBV6-5	TRBJ2-7	.	TRBD2	TGTGCCAGCAGTCTAAGACTAGCCATGGAGCAGTACTTC	CASSLRLAMEQYF
TRBV7-7	TRBJ2-3	.	.	TGTGCCAGCAGCTCCGGGGTTACAGATACGCAGTATTTT	CASSSGVTDTQYF
TRBV7-9	TRBJ1-2	.	TRBD1	TGTGCCAGCAGCTTCACAGGGGCCATTGAAGGCTACACCTTC	CASSFTGAIEGYTF
TRBV3-1/TRBV3-2	TRBJ2-1	.	TRBD1	TGTGCCAGCAGCACCCGGACAGGCATGAGCTCCTACAATGAGCAGTTCTTC	CASSTRTGMSSYNEQFF
TRBV5-8	TRBJ1-2	.	.	TGTGCCAGCAGCCCTAGCCTTGGCTACACCTTC	CASSPSLGYTF
TRBV24-1	TRBJ1-1	.	.	TGTGCCACCAGTGATAGCGCCCAGGGGAACACTGAAGCTTTCTTT	CATSDSAQGNTEAFF
TRBV18	TRBJ2-7	.	TRBD1	TGTGCCAGCTCACCTTTCCTCGGACAGGGCAAATACGAGCAGTACTTC	CASSPFLGQGKYEQYF
TRBV6-5	TRBJ2-3	once	TRBD2	TGTGCCAGCAGTTCACTAGCGGGGGGAAGCACAGATACGCAGTATTTT	CASSSLAGGSTDTQYF
TRBV3-1/TRBV3-2	TRBJ2-1	.	TRBD2	TGTGCCAGCAGCCCACCCGGGACTAGCGGAGACAATGAGCAGTTCTTC	CASSPPGTSGDNEQFF
TRBV15	TRBJ1-1	.	.	TGTGCCACCAGCAGAGATAAAGTAGGGACGGGGGGATATAACACTGAAGCTTTCTTT	CATSRDKVGTGGYNTEAFF
TRBV5-1	TRBJ2-7	few	.	TGCGCCAGCAGCTTGGGGACTACTGTAGAGCAGTACTTC	CASSLGTTVEQYF
TRBV15	TRBJ1-2	.	TRBD1	TGTGCCACCAGCAGGGGACAGGGGGCCTCCTATGGCTACACCTTC	CATSRGQGASYGYTF
TRBV5-1	TRBJ1-2	once	.	TGCGCCAGCAGCTTCGCCGGGGACTATGGCTACACCTTC	CASSFAGDYGYTF
TRBV6-5	TRBJ2-7	.	TRBD1	TGTGCCAGCCGAAGGACAGGGGGAACCTACGAGCAGTACTTC	CASRRTGGTYEQYF